Listed below are T cell receptor beta chains from one sample, sequenced in a study of T cell changes during pregnancy in multiple sclerosis. Here immunoSEQ multiplex PCR was the method, and the copy in TCRdb shows in-frame clones only, minus some. The table records tens of thousands of clones, roughly 91% of them present only once. The specimen was CD4+ T cells from peripheral blood mononuclear cells, collected in the third trimester of pregnancy. The receptors come from a female donor with multiple sclerosis, enrolled in a pregnancy study. CDR3s include the opening cysteine and the closing phenylalanine or tryptophan. A D gene is named only where the DNA matches it firmly. Only some rows state a clone size, as once, few, many or a class for expanded clones.

d_gene	v_gene	abundance	j_gene	CDR3aa	CDR3nt
-	TRBV7-9	-	TRBJ2-1	CASSFTQGLSYNEQFF	TGTGCCAGCAGCTTCACTCAGGGATTATCCTACAATGAGCAGTTCTTC
-	TRBV10-3	few	TRBJ1-2	CAISESKGGLPANYGYTF	TGTGCCATCAGTGAGTCGAAAGGGGGTCTACCCGCTAACTATGGCTACACCTTC
TRBD1	TRBV5-1	-	TRBJ2-5	CASSFPRGETQYF	TGCGCCAGCAGCTTCCCCAGGGGGGAGACCCAGTACTTC
-	TRBV27	-	TRBJ1-5	CASSFGGVAQPQHF	TGTGCCAGCAGTTTTGGAGGGGTGGCTCAGCCCCAGCATTTT
TRBD1	TRBV4-3	once	TRBJ1-4	CASSLYNRGANEKLFF	TGCGCCAGCAGCCTCTACAACAGGGGTGCTAATGAAAAACTGTTTTTT
-	TRBV7-9	-	TRBJ1-4	CASSLDPGRLFF	TGTGCCAGCAGCTTAGACCCGGGAAGGCTGTTTTTT
TRBD1	TRBV7-3	-	TRBJ2-2	CASSRQGVTGELFF	TGTGCCAGCAGCCGACAGGGGGTCACCGGGGAGCTGTTTTTT
-	TRBV5-8	once	TRBJ2-6	CASSLAGGLGANVLTF	TGTGCCAGCAGCTTGGCCGGGGGACTTGGGGCCAACGTCCTGACTTTC
-	TRBV5-5	-	TRBJ2-4	CASGIGDIQYF	TGTGCCAGCGGAATAGGGGACATTCAGTACTTC
TRBD2	TRBV9	-	TRBJ2-3	CASSVGLAGITDTQYF	TGTGCCAGCAGCGTAGGACTAGCGGGGATCACAGATACGCAGTATTTT
-	TRBV4-3	-	TRBJ2-2	CASSQDRGATGELFF	TGCGCCAGCAGCCAAGATCGGGGAGCCACCGGGGAGCTGTTTTTT
-	TRBV2	-	TRBJ1-2	CASSEARAGKGYGYTF	TGTGCCAGCAGTGAAGCAAGGGCAGGGAAAGGCTATGGCTACACCTTC
TRBD2	TRBV6-6	few	TRBJ2-3	CASSPGLGTSDTQYF	TGTGCCAGCAGTCCTGGACTAGGCACCTCAGATACGCAGTATTTT
-	TRBV30	few	TRBJ2-6	CAWRGASGVSGANVLTF	TGTGCCTGGAGGGGGGCTAGCGGTGTCTCTGGGGCCAACGTCCTGACTTTC
-	TRBV28	-	TRBJ2-1	CASSPGESYNEQFF	TGTGCCAGCAGCCCTGGGGAGTCCTACAATGAGCAGTTCTTC
-	TRBV19	-	TRBJ1-2	CASSRSGYAGLGYTF	TGTGCCAGTAGCCGTTCGGGTTATGCGGGGCTTGGCTACACCTTC
-	TRBV7-9	once	TRBJ2-1	CASSPGQAGMNEQFF	TGTGCCAGCAGCCCCGGACAGGCGGGGATGAATGAGCAGTTCTTC
-	TRBV7-3	-	TRBJ2-2	CASSGQQGVGELFF	TGTGCCAGCAGCGGGCAACAGGGTGTCGGGGAGCTGTTTTTT
-	TRBV7-2	-	TRBJ2-1	CASSSTFYRSEQFF	TGTGCCAGCAGCTCGACTTTCTATCGGAGTGAGCAGTTCTTC
-	TRBV25-1	-	TRBJ2-7	CASSRTGTKASGQYF	TGTGCCAGCAGTCGAACCGGGACAAAGGCATCCGGGCAGTACTTC
TRBD2	TRBV7-6	-	TRBJ2-7	CASSLGTSATYEQYF	TGTGCCAGCAGCCTCGGGACTAGCGCTACCTACGAGCAGTACTTC
TRBD2	TRBV10-3	-	TRBJ2-7	CASRTSGDSYEQYF	TGTGCCAGCAGGACTAGCGGGGACTCCTACGAGCAGTACTTC
-	TRBV5-1	-	TRBJ1-1	CASSLSGASNTEAFF	TGCGCCAGCAGCTTGTCAGGGGCATCGAACACTGAAGCTTTCTTT
-	TRBV2	-	TRBJ2-7	CASSWVRGDEQYF	TGTGCCAGCAGTTGGGTCAGGGGCGACGAGCAGTACTTC
-	TRBV25-1	-	TRBJ2-7	CASSELGRAYEQYF	TGTGCCAGCAGTGAATTAGGCAGGGCCTACGAGCAGTACTTC
-	TRBV14	-	TRBJ2-6	CASSPLTPRTAGANVLTF	TGTGCCAGCAGCCCTTTAACCCCTCGGACAGCTGGGGCCAACGTCCTGACTTTC
-	TRBV6-5	-	TRBJ2-7	CASSYVRAGEQYF	TGTGCCAGCAGTTACGTGAGGGCGGGGGAGCAGTACTTC
-	TRBV5-1	-	TRBJ2-7	CASSFTQGSAYEQYF	TGCGCCAGCAGCTTTACTCAGGGAAGTGCCTACGAGCAGTACTTC
-	TRBV19	-	TRBJ1-2	CATTGGGRTNYGYTF	TGTGCCACAACCGGGGGAGGGCGGACTAACTATGGCTACACCTTC
TRBD2	TRBV7-2	-	TRBJ2-5	CASSVQHAGGGETQYF	TGTGCCAGCAGCGTACAACACGCGGGGGGCGGGGAGACCCAGTACTTC
-	TRBV10-3	-	TRBJ1-5	CATFSGTSSNQPQHF	TGTGCCACCTTCTCCGGGACAAGTAGCAATCAGCCCCAGCATTTT
-	TRBV18	-	TRBJ2-7	CASSPRNTGSEQYF	TGTGCCAGCTCACCACGAAACACGGGTAGCGAGCAGTACTTC
-	TRBV5-1	once	TRBJ1-1	CASSLAGGVNTEAFF	TGCGCCAGCAGCTTGGCCGGGGGGGTGAACACTGAAGCTTTCTTT
TRBD2	TRBV2	-	TRBJ2-3	CASSRLASTDTQYF	TGTGCCAGCAGTAGACTAGCGTCGACAGATACGCAGTATTTT
TRBD2	TRBV19	-	TRBJ2-1	CATMGLAGANEQFF	TGTGCCACCATGGGACTAGCGGGAGCCAATGAGCAGTTCTTC
TRBD2	TRBV12-5	-	TRBJ2-2	CASGSGLAGLNTGELFF	TGTGCTAGTGGGTCGGGACTAGCGGGACTCAACACCGGGGAGCTGTTTTTT
-	TRBV2	-	TRBJ1-5	CASSEAEPPQPQHF	TGTGCCAGCAGTGAAGCGGAGCCCCCTCAGCCCCAGCATTTT
TRBD2	TRBV2	-	TRBJ2-3	CASSVAGGSTDTQYF	TGTGCCAGCAGTGTAGCGGGAGGAAGCACAGATACGCAGTATTTT
-	TRBV9	-	TRBJ1-2	CASSRTNRVGNYGYTF	TGTGCCAGCAGCCGAACCAACAGGGTAGGGAACTATGGCTACACCTTC
TRBD1	TRBV2	-	TRBJ2-7	CANLRRDRGTYEQYF	TGTGCCAACTTACGTCGGGACAGGGGAACCTACGAGCAGTACTTC
-	TRBV18	-	TRBJ2-2	CASSPGTANTGELFF	TGTGCCAGCTCACCCGGGACTGCGAACACCGGGGAGCTGTTTTTT
-	TRBV5-5	-	TRBJ2-1	CASSLLRGPTDEQFF	TGTGCCAGCAGTCTCCTTAGGGGTCCTACAGATGAGCAGTTCTTC
-	TRBV21-1	-	TRBJ2-7	CASSRAGTPYF	TGTGCCAGCAGCCGGGCGGGGACTCCGTACTTC
TRBD2	TRBV5-1	-	TRBJ2-7	CASSSTSGAYEQYF	TGCGCCAGCAGCTCGACTAGCGGGGCCTACGAGCAGTACTTC
-	TRBV11-2	-	TRBJ2-5	CASSLGSSAETQYF	TGTGCCAGCAGCTTAGGGTCTAGCGCGGAGACCCAGTACTTC